Listed here are 9 T cell receptor beta chains from one sample, sequenced in a study of T cells after yellow fever vaccination. TCRdb itself ran the 5' RACE reads through MiXCR, one entry per CDR3 protein. Here the sample spans just under 600,000 distinct CDR3 sequences, around an eighth being singletons. The material was PBMCs, obtained on the day of the yellow fever booster vaccination. The source is a man in his thirties or forties who received the YFV17D yellow fever vaccine.

To note about this clonotype: One end of the junction varies from germline; a read error may be responsible. The rearrangement joins TRBV20-1 to TRBJ2-3, with TRBD2 matching over 14 bases. The CDR3 is 16 amino acids. The germline V gene has CDR1 DFQATT and CDR2 SNEGSKA (reference sequence). Here the CDR3 reads CCATSWTSGRPDTQYF. The CDR3 DNA reads as TGCTGTGCTACTTCCTGGACTAGCGGGAGGCCAGATACGCAGTATTTT.

This clonotype was found a few times. V is TRBV20-1 and J is TRBJ2-1; D gene uncertain. The CDR3 is 15 residues long. Germline V CDR1 and CDR2: DFQATT, SNEGSKA (reference sequence). V was cut by 1 base and J by 4 bases, with 14 bases left in between. CDR3 sequence reads: CSARVLGSPYNEQFF. In DNA, the CDR3 is TGCAGTGCTAGAGTTCTAGGGTCGCCTTACAATGAGCAGTTCTTC.

The chain is built from TRBV2 and TRBJ2-5, with TRBD1 matching 9 bases. The CDR3 runs 14 residues. V was pared by 5 bases and J by 6 bases, with 7 bases of the junction left unmatched. Germline CDR1 SNHLY, CDR2 FYNNEI. The CDR3 here is CASSIPTGGKTQYF. The CDR3 DNA sequence: TGTGCCAGCAGTATACCGACAGGGGGGAAGACCCAGTACTTC.

This chain links TRBV7-2 with TRBJ2-3; 8 bases are shared with TRBD1. CDR3 length: 16 residues. V dropped 1 base and J dropped 2; count of bases not matched to a gene: 5. Germline V gives CDR1 SGHTA, CDR2 FQGNSA. The CDR3 spells CASSLVPGGATDTQYF. DNA of the CDR3: TGTGCCAGCAGCTTAGTTCCAGGGGGCGCCACAGATACGCAGTATTTT.

V usage is TRBV11-2 and J usage is TRBJ2-1; 10 nucleotides line up with TRBD2. J was trimmed by 7 bases and V by 7 bases; bases with no gene match: 10. Germline V lookup: CDR1 SGHAT, CDR2 FQNNGV. The CDR3 totals 15 residues. The CDR3 bases are TGTGCCAGCAACCCCAGCGGGAGGGCAGGGAATGAGCAGTTCTTC. It is translated as CASNPSGRAGNEQFF.

In nucleotides, the CDR3 is TGCGCCAGCAGCTTGGCCGGGGGGGGAAAACTGTTTTTT. Its translation is CASSLAGGGKLFF. The J gene is TRBJ1-4, the V gene TRBV5-1, with D possibly matching TRBD1 (5 bases). V dropped 0 bases and J dropped 10 bases, with 10 bases sitting between them. Germline V gene lookup returns CDR1 SGHRS and CDR2 YFSETQ. This CDR3 region has 13 residues. Full variable domain (rest looked up from reference TRBV5-1 and TRBJ1-4): KAGVTQTPRYLIKTRGQQVTLSCSPISGHRSVSWYQQTPGQGLQFLFEYFSETQRNKGNFPGRFSGRQFSNSRSEMNVSTLELGDSALYLCASSLAGGGKLFFGSGTQLSVL.

The chain combines TRBV9 with TRBJ2-3; no firm D call. The CDR3 runs to 18 residues. V gave up 3 bases and J gave up 2 bases, with 22 bases separating them. The V gene's germline CDR1 is SGDLS and CDR2 YYNGEE. The CDR3 coding sequence is TGTGCCAGCAGCGGGACCGTATTAGCCCATGGCCACACAGATACGCAGTATTTT. Its protein is CASSGTVLAHGHTDTQYF.

This clonotype was detected many times. This chain links TRBV18 with TRBJ1-5; D ambiguous. Trimming removed 2 bases from V and 0 bases from J, with 8 bases in between. CDR3 length equals 15 residues. Germline V gives CDR1 KGHSH, CDR2 LQKENI. The CDR3 spells CASSPGTSSNQPQHF. DNA for the CDR3: TGTGCCAGCTCACCAGGAACCTCTAGCAATCAGCCCCAGCATTTT.

The sample holds a few counts of this clonotype. The rearrangement uses TRBV6-2 or TRBV6-3 and TRBJ2-4; D is uncertain. This CDR3 is 14 amino acids long. V dropped 6 bases and J dropped 1 base, with 10 bases sitting between them. Looked up from germline, CDR1 is MNHEY and CDR2 is SVGEGT. CDR3 region: CASSPPQAKNIQYF. The CDR3 nucleotides read TGTGCCAGCAGCCCCCCTCAGGCCAAAAACATTCAGTACTTC.